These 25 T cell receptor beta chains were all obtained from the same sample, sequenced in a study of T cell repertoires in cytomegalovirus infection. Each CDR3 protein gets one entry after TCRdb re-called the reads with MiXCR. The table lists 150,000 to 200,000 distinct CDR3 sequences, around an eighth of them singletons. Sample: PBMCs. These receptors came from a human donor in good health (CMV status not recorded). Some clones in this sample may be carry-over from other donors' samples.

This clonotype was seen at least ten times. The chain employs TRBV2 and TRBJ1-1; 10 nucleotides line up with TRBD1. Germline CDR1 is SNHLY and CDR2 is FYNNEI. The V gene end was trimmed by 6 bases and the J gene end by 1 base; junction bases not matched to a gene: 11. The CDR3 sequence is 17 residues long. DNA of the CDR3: TGTGCCAGCAGGAGGGACAGGGGAGCTAGAGCGAACACTGAAGCTTTCTTT. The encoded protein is CASRRDRGARANTEAFF.

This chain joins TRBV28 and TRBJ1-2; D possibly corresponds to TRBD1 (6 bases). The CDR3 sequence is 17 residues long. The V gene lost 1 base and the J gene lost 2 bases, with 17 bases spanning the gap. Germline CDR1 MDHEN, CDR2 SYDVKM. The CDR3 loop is CASSLLGLEGVNYGYTF. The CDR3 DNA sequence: TGTGCCAGCAGTTTATTAGGTCTGGAGGGGGTGAACTATGGCTACACCTTC.

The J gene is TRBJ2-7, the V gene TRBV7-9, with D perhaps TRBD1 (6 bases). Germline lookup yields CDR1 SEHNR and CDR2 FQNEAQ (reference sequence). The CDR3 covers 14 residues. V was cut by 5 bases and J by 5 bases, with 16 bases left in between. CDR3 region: CASSPRGWDNEQYF. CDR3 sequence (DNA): TGTGCCAGCAGCCCGAGAGGTTGGGACAACGAGCAGTACTTC.

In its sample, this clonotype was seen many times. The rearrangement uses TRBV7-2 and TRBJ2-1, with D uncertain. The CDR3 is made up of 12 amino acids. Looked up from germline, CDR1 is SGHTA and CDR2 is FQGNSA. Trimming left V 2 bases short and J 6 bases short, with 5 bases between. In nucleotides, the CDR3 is TGTGCCAGCAGCTTAAACCTCAATGAGCAGTTCTTC. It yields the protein CASSLNLNEQFF.

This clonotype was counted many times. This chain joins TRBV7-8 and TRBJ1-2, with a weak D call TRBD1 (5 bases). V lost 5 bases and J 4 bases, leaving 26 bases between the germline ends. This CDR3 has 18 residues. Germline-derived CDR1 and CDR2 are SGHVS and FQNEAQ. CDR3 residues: CASSLNNQKGQFGYGYTF. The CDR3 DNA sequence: TGTGCCAGCAGCCTCAACAACCAGAAGGGGCAGTTTGGCTATGGCTACACCTTC.

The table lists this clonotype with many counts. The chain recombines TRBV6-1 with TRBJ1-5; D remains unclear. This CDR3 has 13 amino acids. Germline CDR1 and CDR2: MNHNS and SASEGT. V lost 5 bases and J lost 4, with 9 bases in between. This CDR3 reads CASSSTANQPQHF. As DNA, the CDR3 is TGTGCCAGCAGTTCAACAGCGAATCAGCCCCAGCATTTT.

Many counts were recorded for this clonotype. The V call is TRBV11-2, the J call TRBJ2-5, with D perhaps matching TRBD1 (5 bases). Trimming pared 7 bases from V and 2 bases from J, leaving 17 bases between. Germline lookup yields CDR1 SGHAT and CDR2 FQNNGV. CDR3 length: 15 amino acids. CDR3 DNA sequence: TGTGCCAGCACCCTCACAGGCAAGGGGCAAGAGACCCAGTACTTC. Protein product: CASTLTGKGQETQYF. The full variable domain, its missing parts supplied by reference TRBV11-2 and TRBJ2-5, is EAGVAQSPRYKIIEKRQSVAFWCNPISGHATLYWYQQILGQGPKLLIQFQNNGVVDDSQLPKDRFSAERLKGVDSTLKIQPAKLEDSAVYLCASTLTGKGQETQYFGPGTRLLVL.

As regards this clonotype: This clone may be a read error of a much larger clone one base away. The CDR3 DNA reads as TGTGCCAGCAGCCTCGAAGGCCGGGGGCGCGGGTGCGAGCAGTACTTC. Protein sequence: CASSLEGRGRGCEQYF. V gene TRBV3-1 combines with J gene TRBJ2-7; D assignment may be TRBD1 or TRBD2 (6 bases each). V was cut by 4 bases and J by 6 bases, with 22 bases left in between. Germline V gene sequence: CDR1 LGHDT, CDR2 YNNKEL (reference sequence). CDR3 size: 16 residues.

CDR3 protein: CASSKRDAMNTEAFF. For the CDR3, the DNA is TGTGCCAGCAGCAAACGGGACGCAATGAACACTGAAGCTTTCTTT. The chain couples TRBV9 to TRBJ1-1; possibly TRBD1 for D (5 bases). There are 15 residues in the CDR3. Germline values: CDR1 SGDLS, CDR2 YYNGEE. The V end lost 4 bases, the J end lost 0 bases, and 13 bases lay between the germline ends.

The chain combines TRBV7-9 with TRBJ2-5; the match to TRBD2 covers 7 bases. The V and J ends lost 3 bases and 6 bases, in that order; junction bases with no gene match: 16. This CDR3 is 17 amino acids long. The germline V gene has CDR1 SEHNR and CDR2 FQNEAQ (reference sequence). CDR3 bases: TGTGCCAGCAGCTTCAGCGGGACCAGCCCTGGCGAACAGACCCAGTACTTC. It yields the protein CASSFSGTSPGEQTQYF.

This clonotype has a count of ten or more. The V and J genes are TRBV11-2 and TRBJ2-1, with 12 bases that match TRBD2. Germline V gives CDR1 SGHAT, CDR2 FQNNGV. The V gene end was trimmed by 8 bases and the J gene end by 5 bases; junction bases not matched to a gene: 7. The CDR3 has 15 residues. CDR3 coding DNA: TGTGCCAGCCTCGCCGGACTAGCGGGAAACAATGAGCAGTTCTTC. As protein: CASLAGLAGNNEQFF. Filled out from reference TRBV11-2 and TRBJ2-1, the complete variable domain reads EAGVAQSPRYKIIEKRQSVAFWCNPISGHATLYWYQQILGQGPKLLIQFQNNGVVDDSQLPKDRFSAERLKGVDSTLKIQPAKLEDSAVYLCASLAGLAGNNEQFFGPGTRLTVL.

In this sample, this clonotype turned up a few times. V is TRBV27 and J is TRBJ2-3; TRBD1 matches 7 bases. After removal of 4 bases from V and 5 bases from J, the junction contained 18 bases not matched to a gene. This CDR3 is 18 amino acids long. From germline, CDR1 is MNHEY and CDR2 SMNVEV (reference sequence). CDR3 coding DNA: TGTGCCAGCAGTTCTCCCTCTCCTCGACAGGGCTGGCGAGATACGCAGTATTTT. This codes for CASSSPSPRQGWRDTQYF.

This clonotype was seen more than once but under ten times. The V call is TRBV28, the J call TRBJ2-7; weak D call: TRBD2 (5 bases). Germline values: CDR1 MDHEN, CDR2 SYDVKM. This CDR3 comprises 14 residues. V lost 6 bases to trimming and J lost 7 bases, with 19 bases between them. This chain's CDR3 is CASRTRVLAREQYF. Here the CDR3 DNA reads TGTGCCAGCAGAACTAGAGTTTTAGCGCGAGAGCAGTACTTC.

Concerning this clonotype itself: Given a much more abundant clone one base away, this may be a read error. The CDR3 sequence: CTSSFASGSSNEQFF. The CDR3 region has the DNA TGTACCAGCAGCTTCGCTAGCGGCTCCTCGAATGAGCAGTTCTTC. The chain is built from TRBV7-3 and TRBJ2-1, with 7 bases fitting TRBD2. Germline V lookup: CDR1 SGHTA, CDR2 FQGTGA. The CDR3 has 15 amino acids.

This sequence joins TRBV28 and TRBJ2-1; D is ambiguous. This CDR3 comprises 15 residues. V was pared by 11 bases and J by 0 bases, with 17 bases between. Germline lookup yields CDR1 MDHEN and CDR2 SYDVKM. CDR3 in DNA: TGTGCCGCCTCACCCCCTCAGAGCTCCTACAATGAGCAGTTCTTC. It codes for CAASPPQSSYNEQFF. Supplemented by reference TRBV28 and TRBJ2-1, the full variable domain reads DVKVTQSSRYLVKRTGEKVFLECVQDMDHENMFWYRQDPGLGLRLIYFSYDVKMKEKGDIPEGYSVSREKKERFSLILESASTNQTSMYLCAASPPQSSYNEQFFGPGTRLTVL.

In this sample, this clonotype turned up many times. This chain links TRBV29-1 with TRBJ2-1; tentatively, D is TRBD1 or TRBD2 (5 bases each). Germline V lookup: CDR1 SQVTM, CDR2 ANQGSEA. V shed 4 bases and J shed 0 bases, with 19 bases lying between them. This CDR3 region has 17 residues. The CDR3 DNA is TGCAGCGTTGCCCACAGGCCCGGACTGAGCTCCTACAATGAGCAGTTCTTC. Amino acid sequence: CSVAHRPGLSSYNEQFF.

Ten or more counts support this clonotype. In DNA, the CDR3 is TGTGCCAGCAGCTTGTACAGGGGCAAGAACACCGGGGAGCTGTTTTTT. The encoded protein is CASSLYRGKNTGELFF. The chain recombines TRBV11-3 with TRBJ2-2, with 7 bases aligning to TRBD1. The CDR3 is 16 residues long. The germline V gene encodes CDR1 SGHNT and CDR2 YENEEA. V shed 3 bases, J shed 1 base, and the junction held 5 bases outside the gene matches.

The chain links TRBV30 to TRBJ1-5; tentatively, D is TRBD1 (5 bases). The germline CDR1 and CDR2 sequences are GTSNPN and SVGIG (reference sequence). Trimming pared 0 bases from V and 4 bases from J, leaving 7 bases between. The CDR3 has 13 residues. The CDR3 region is CAWSVKGNQPQHF. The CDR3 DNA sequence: TGTGCCTGGAGTGTAAAGGGGAATCAGCCCCAGCATTTT.

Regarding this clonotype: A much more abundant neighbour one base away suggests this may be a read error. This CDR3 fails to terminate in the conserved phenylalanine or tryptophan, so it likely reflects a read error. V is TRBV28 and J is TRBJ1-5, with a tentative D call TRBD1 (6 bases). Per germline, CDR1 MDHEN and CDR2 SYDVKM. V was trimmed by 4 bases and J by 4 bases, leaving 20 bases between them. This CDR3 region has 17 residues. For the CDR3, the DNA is TGTGCCAGCAGTTCCCCGGGGGCAGGGGACCAGAATCAGCCCCAGCATGTT. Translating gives CASSSPGAGDQNQPQHV.

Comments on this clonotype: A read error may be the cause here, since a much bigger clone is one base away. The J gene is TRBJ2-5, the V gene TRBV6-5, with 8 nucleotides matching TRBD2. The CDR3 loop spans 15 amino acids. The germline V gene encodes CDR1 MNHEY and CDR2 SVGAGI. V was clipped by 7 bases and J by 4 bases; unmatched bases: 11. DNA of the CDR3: TGTGCCAGCAACCCAGACAGACGGGGGGGAGAGACCCAGTACTTC. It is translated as CASNPDRRGGETQYF.

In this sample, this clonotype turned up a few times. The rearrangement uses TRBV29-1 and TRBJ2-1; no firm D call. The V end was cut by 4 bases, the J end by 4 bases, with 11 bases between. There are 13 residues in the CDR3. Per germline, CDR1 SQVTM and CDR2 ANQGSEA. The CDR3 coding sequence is TGCAGCGTTGTTGGGCGATTTTACAATGAGCAGTTCTTC. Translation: CSVVGRFYNEQFF.

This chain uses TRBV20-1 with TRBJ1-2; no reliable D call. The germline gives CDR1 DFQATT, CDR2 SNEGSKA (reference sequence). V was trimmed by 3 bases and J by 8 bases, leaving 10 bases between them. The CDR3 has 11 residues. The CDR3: CSASPSRGYTF. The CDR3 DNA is TGCAGTGCTAGCCCCAGTCGAGGCTACACCTTC.

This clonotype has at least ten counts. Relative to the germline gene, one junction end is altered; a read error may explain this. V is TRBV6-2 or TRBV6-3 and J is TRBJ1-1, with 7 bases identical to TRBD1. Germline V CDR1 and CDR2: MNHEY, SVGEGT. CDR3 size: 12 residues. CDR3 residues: CASSYSRTGWIF. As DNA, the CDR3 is TGTGCCAGCAGTTACTCTCGGACAGGCTGGATCTTT.

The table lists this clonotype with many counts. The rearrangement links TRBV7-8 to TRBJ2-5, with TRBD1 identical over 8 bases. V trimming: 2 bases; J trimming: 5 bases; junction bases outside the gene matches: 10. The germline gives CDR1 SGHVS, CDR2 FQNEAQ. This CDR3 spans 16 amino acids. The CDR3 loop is CASSLIPPGGMETQYF. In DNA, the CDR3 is TGTGCCAGCAGCTTAATCCCGCCAGGGGGCATGGAGACCCAGTACTTC.

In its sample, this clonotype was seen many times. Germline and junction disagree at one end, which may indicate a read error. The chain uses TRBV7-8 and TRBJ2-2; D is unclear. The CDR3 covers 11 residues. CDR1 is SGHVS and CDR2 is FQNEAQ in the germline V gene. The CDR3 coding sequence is TGTGCCAGCAGCCCCACCCGGGAGCTGTTTTTT. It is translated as CASSPTRELFF. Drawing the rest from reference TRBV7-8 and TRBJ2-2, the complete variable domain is GAGVSQSPRYKVAKRGQDVALRCDPISGHVSLFWYQQALGQGPEFLTYFQNEAQLDKSGLPSDRFFAERPEGSVSTLKIQRTQQEDSAVYLCASSPTRELFFGEGSRLTVL.